This TCR beta chain derives from a study of beta chain features in type 1 diabetes. General study results and limits: Diminished insertions and augmented deletions at VDJ junctions characterized type 1 diabetes patients.

A note on this clone: Antigen specificity is unknown.

cDNA synthesis used the whole RNA isolate, giving expressed TCRB sequences. This table comes from immunoSEQ multiplex PCR, and its TCRdb copy is limited to in-frame clones, with some not included. The sample contains roughly 370,000 clones, approximately 15% of which appear only once. Sequencing input: naive CD4+ T cells from blood. This sequence was found in a man under 40 in good health.

The CDR3 sequence: CASSHAVPEGTEAFF. The CDR3 nucleotides read TGCGCCAGCAGCCACGCTGTCCCGGAGGGCACTGAAGCTTTCTTT. The chain combines TRBV4-3 with TRBJ1-1; D not certain. Germline V CDR1 and CDR2: LGHNA, YSLEER. V lost 3 bases and J lost 4, with 15 bases in between. This CDR3 contains 15 residues.